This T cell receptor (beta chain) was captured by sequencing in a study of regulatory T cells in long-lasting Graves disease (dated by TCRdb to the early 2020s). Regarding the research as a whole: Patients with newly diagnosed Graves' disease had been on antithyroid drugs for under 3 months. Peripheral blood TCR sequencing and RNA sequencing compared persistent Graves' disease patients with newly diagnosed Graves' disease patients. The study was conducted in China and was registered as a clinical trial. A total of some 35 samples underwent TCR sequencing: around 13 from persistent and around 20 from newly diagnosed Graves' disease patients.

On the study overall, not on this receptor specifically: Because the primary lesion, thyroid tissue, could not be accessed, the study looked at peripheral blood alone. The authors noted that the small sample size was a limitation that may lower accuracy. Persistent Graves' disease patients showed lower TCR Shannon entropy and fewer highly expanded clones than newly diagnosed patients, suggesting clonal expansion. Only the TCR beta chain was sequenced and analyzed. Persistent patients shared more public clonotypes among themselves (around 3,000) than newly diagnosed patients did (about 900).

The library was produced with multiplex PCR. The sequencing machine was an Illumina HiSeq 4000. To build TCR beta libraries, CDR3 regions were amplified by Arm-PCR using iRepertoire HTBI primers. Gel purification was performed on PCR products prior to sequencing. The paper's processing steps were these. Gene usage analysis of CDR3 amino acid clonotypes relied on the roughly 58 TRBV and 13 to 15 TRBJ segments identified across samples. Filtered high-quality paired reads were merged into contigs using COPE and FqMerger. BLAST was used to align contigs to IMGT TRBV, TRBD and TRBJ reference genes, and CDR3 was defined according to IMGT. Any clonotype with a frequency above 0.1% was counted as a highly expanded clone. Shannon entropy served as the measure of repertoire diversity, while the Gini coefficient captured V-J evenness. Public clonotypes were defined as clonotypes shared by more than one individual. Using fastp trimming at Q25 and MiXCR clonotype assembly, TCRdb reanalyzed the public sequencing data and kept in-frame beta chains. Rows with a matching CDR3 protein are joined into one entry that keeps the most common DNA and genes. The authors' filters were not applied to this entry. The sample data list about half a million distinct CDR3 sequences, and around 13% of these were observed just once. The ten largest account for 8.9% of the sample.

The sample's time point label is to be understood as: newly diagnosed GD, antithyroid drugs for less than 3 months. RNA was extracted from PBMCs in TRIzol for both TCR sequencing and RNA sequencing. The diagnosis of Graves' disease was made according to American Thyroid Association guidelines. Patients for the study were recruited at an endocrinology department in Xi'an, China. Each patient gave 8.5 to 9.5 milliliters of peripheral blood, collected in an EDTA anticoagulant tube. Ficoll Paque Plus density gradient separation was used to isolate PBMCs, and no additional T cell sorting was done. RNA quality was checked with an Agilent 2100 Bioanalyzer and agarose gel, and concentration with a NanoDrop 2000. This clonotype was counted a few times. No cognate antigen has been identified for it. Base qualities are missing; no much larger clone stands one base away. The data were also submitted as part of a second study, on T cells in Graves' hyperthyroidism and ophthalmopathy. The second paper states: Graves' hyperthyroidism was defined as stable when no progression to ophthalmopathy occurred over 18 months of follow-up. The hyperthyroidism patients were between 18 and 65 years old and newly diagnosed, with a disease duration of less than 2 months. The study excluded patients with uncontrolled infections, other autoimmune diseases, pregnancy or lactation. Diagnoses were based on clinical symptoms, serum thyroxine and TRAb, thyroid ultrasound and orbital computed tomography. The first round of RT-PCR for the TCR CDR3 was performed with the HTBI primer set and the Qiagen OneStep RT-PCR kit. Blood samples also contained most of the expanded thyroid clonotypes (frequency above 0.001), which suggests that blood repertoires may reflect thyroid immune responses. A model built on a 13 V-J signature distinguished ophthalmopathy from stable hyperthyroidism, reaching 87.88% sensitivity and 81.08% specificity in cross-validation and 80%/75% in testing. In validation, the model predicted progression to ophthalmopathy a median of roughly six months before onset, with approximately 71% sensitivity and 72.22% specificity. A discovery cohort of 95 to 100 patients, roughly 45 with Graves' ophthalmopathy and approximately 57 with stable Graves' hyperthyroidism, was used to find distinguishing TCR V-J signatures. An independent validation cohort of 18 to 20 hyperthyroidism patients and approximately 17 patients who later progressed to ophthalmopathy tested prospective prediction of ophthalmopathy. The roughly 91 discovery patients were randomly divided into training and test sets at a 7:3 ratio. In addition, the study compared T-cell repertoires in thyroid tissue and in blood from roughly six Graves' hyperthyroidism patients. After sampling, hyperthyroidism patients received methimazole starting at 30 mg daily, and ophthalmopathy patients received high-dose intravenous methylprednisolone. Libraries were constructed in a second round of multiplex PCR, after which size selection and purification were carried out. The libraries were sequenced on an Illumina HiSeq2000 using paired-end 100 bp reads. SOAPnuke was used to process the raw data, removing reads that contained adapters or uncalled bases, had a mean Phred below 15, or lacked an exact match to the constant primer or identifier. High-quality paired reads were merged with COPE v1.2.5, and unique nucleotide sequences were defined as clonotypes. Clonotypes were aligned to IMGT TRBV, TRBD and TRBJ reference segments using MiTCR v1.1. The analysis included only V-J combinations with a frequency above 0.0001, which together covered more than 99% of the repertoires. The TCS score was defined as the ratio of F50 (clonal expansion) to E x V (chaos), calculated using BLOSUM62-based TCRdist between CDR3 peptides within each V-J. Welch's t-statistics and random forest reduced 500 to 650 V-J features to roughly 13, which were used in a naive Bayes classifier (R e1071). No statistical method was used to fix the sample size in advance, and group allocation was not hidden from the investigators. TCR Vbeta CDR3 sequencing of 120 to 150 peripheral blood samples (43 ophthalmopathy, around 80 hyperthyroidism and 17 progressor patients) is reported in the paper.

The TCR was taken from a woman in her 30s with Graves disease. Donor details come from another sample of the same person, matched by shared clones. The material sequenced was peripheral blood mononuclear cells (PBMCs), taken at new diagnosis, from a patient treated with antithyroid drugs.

The nucleotide sequence reads as follows: TGTGCCAGCAGCACTGGACTAGCGGGCAGGGAGCAGTTCTTC. Its translation reads: CASSTGLAGREQFF. The V gene is TRBV9 and the J gene is TRBJ2-1; 11 nucleotides in the junction match TRBD2. Trimmed from V: 4 bases; trimmed from J: 10 bases; junction bases lacking a gene match: 7. CDR1 and CDR2 are drawn from the germline V gene: SGDLS, YYNGEE. The CDR3 covers 14 residues, taking in both the cysteine and the phenylalanine. CDR3 DNA is the only sequence kept; it has 42 bases, read in frame from the first base.